The entry below gives a single T cell receptor (beta chain) sequence along with its context. This specimen comes from a study of blood T cell repertoires in COVID-19. The wider study: Samples representing acute and convalescent COVID-19 were sourced from the United States, Italy and Spain. T cells, B-cell-depleted T cells, or PBMCs provided the cDNA or gDNA that served as material.

Source study methods: Amplification of reference gene primers provided the estimated nucleated cell counts. The repertoire was sequenced with immunoSEQ multiplex PCR; TCRdb's copy has only in-frame clones and lacks some. The DNA was the basis for D and trimming; V, J and clone size are from that table. Of 40,000 to 60,000 clones in the sample, about 86% were seen once. This CDR3 region has 12 residues. Between the trimmed V and J ends, which lost 4 bases and 9 bases, there was a span of 10 bases. Germline values: CDR1 MNHEY, CDR2 SVGEGT. The specimen was peripheral blood. The receptor comes from a man aged 80 or over with active COVID-19. J is TRBJ2-1 and V is TRBV6-2 or TRBV6-3; no firm D call. CDR3 bases: TGTGCCAGCAGTTTCCTAGGTTCTGAGCAGTTCTTC. The encoded protein is CASSFLGSEQFF.